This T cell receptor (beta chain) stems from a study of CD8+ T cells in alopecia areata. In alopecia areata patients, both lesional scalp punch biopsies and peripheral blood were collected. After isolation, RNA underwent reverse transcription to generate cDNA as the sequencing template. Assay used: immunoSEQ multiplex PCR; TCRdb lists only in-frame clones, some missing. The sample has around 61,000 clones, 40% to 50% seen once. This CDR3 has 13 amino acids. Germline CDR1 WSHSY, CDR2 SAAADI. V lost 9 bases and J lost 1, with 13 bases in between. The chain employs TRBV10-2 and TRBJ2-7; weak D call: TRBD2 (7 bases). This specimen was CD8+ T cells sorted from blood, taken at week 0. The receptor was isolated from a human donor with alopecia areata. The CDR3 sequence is CASSGGLSYEQYF. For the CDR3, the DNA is TGCGCCAGTTCGGGGGGCTTATCCTACGAGCAGTACTTC.